The 18 T cell receptor beta chains listed next were all sequenced from one sample in a study of CD8+ T cells in alopecia areata. Noted treatment: oral pan-JAK inhibitor, 5-10 mg twice daily. Following RNA extraction, reverse transcription yielded cDNA that acted as the sequencing template. This table comes from immunoSEQ multiplex PCR, and its TCRdb copy is limited to in-frame clones, with some not included. The sample holds 150,000 to 200,000 clones, about half seen once. Sequenced material: CD8+ T cells sorted from blood, taken around week 54, from a patient treated with tofacitinib. Receptor source: a human donor with alopecia areata.

The chain combines TRBV30 with TRBJ2-3, with D maybe TRBD2 (5 bases). The V end was cut by 2 bases, the J end by 3 bases, with 6 bases between. The length of the CDR3 is 12 residues. Germline CDR1 and CDR2: GTSNPN and SVGIG (reference sequence). The CDR3 loop reads CAWSTGTDTQYF. CDR3 coding DNA: TGTGCCTGGAGTACGGGGACAGATACGCAGTATTTT.

The genes are TRBV5-1 and TRBJ1-6, with D perhaps matching TRBD1 (5 bases). The germline V and J ends were trimmed by 0 bases and 8 bases, with 15 bases remaining between them. Germline V gives CDR1 SGHRS, CDR2 YFSETQ. The CDR3 spans 16 residues. The CDR3 region is CASSLAGQGGDSPLHF. Here the CDR3 DNA reads TGCGCCAGCAGCTTGGCCGGGCAGGGCGGAGATTCACCCCTCCACTTT.

The V gene is TRBV6-1, the J gene TRBJ2-7; a possible D gene is TRBD2 (5 bases). Germline lookup yields CDR1 MNHNS and CDR2 SASEGT. V lost 3 bases to trimming and J lost 4 bases, with 13 bases between them. The CDR3 runs to 14 residues. The CDR3 nucleotides read TGTGCCAGCAGTGACACCCGGGAACTATACGAGCAGTACTTC. It specifies CASSDTRELYEQYF.

The V call is TRBV19, the J call TRBJ1-2, with D tentatively TRBD1 (6 bases). The CDR3 is 12 residues long. From germline, CDR1 is LNHDA and CDR2 SQIVND (reference sequence). Trimming shortened V by 4 bases and J by 6 bases, and 9 bases separated the two germline ends. CDR3 nucleotides: TGTGCCAGTAGTACCCGACAGGATGGCTACACCTTC. As protein: CASSTRQDGYTF.

V is TRBV25-1 and J is TRBJ1-5, with D maybe TRBD1 (5 bases). Germline CDR1 MGHDK, CDR2 SYGVNS. V gave up 3 bases and J gave up 3 bases, with 9 bases separating them. This CDR3 is built from 14 residues. CDR3 in DNA: TGTGCCAGCAGTGAGACGGGGGACAATCAGCCCCAGCATTTT. As protein: CASSETGDNQPQHF.

Only one count was recorded for this clone. V gene TRBV4-2 combines with J gene TRBJ2-3; 8 bases line up with TRBD2. Looked up from germline, CDR1 is LGHNA and CDR2 is YNFKEQ. The CDR3 has 16 amino acids. Germline trimming cut 0 bases from V and 4 bases from J; bases unmatched to any gene: 6. The CDR3 DNA follows: TGTGCCAGCAGCCAAGATCCCAGCGGGGGTTCAGATACGCAGTATTTT. The encoded protein is CASSQDPSGGSDTQYF.

This clone was observed once. The rearrangement joins TRBV4-3 to TRBJ1-5, with a tentative D call TRBD1 (5 bases). Trimming took 1 base from V and 1 from J, leaving 20 bases between them. The CDR3 is made up of 19 amino acids. Per germline, CDR1 LGHNA and CDR2 YSLEER. Here the CDR3 reads CASSQAVGQGSLSNQPQHF. The CDR3 nucleotides are TGCGCCAGCAGCCAAGCTGTAGGGCAGGGTAGCCTAAGCAATCAGCCCCAGCATTTT.

The chain is built from TRBV30 and TRBJ1-2, with a weak D call TRBD1 (5 bases). The CDR3 has 14 residues. The germline gives CDR1 GTSNPN, CDR2 SVGIG (reference sequence). V was clipped by 2 bases and J by 4 bases, with 14 bases between them. The CDR3 region is CAWSLGQRGYGYTF. DNA of the CDR3: TGTGCCTGGAGTTTAGGGCAGAGGGGCTATGGCTACACCTTC.

This sequence joins TRBV30 and TRBJ2-7; either TRBD1 or TRBD2 may fit D (7 bases each). V lost 5 bases, J lost 7 bases, and 15 bases lay in between. The CDR3 spans 12 residues. The V gene's germline CDR1 is GTSNPN and CDR2 SVGIG (reference sequence). The CDR3 is CAWHPGGGEQYF. CDR3 DNA: TGTGCCTGGCACCCAGGGGGAGGGGAGCAGTACTTC. The full variable domain, with the rest looked up from reference TRBV30 and TRBJ2-7, is SQTIHQWPATLVQPVGSPLSLECTVEGTSNPNLYWYRQAAGRGLQLLFYSVGIGQISSEVPQNLSASRPQDRQFILSSKKLLLSDSGFYLCAWHPGGGEQYFGPGTRLTVT.

This chain links TRBV5-4 with TRBJ2-1; 11 bases agree with TRBD1. Germline assignment: CDR1 SGHNT and CDR2 YYREEE (reference sequence). The junction had 6 bases not matched to a gene; V was cut back by 4 bases and J by 6 bases. This CDR3 is 15 amino acids long. The CDR3 is CASSDPGTGGNEQFF. The CDR3 nucleotides read TGTGCCAGCAGCGACCCCGGGACAGGGGGCAATGAGCAGTTCTTC.

This chain connects TRBV4-1 to TRBJ1-1; D remains ambiguous. The CDR3 has 18 residues. The germline V gene encodes CDR1 MGHRA and CDR2 YSYEKL. The V end lost 0 bases, the J end lost 0 bases, and 17 bases lay between the germline ends. The CDR3 sequence is CASSQDIIRVGMNTEAFF. The CDR3 DNA reads as TGCGCCAGCAGCCAAGATATCATACGGGTGGGGATGAACACTGAAGCTTTCTTT.

CDR3 sequence: CASSFRRRGGTEAFF. CDR3 in DNA: TGCGCCAGCAGCTTCCGACGGAGGGGAGGGACTGAAGCTTTCTTT. The chain carries TRBV5-1 and TRBJ1-1, with TRBD1 as a possible D gene (5 bases). This CDR3 spans 15 amino acids. Germline CDR1 and CDR2: SGHRS and YFSETQ. The V end was cut by 2 bases, the J end by 5 bases, with 16 bases between.

The chain recombines TRBV5-1 with TRBJ2-5; weak D call: TRBD2 (5 bases). There are 13 residues in the CDR3. From germline, CDR1 is SGHRS and CDR2 YFSETQ. Trimming cost V 5 bases and J 4 bases, with 12 bases left between them. CDR3 protein: CASSSERSETQYF. CDR3 DNA sequence: TGCGCCAGCAGTTCGGAGCGGTCAGAGACCCAGTACTTC.

This clone has more than one count but fewer than ten. V usage is TRBV2 and J usage is TRBJ2-7; TRBD1 might be the D (6 bases). The germline V and J ends were trimmed by 3 bases and 7 bases, with 19 bases remaining between them. Germline values: CDR1 SNHLY, CDR2 FYNNEI. This CDR3 has 15 residues. The CDR3 region has the DNA TGTGCCAGCAGTGACCCGACAGGTGGGTTGAATGAGCAGTACTTC. It is translated as CASSDPTGGLNEQYF.

There are a few counts of this clone. The chain links TRBV21-1 to TRBJ2-2; the DNA was not compared with TRBD2, the D call given in the table. TRBV21-1 is a pseudogene segment. CDR3 length: 14 amino acids. This chain's CDR3 is CASLKAAPNRELFF. Written as DNA, the CDR3 is TGTGCCAGTCTAAAGGCGGCCCCCAACCGGGAGCTGTTTTTT.

The sample holds a few counts of this clone. The chain carries TRBV6-6 and TRBJ2-3; 9 bases align to TRBD2. The ends lost 1 base at V and 3 bases at J; junction bases unmatched: 2. This CDR3 spans 15 amino acids. Germline V lookup: CDR1 MNHNY, CDR2 SVGAGI (reference sequence). The CDR3 is CASSYWRGGTDTQYF. The CDR3 DNA is TGTGCCAGCAGTTACTGGCGGGGGGGAACAGATACGCAGTATTTT.

J is TRBJ1-5 and V is TRBV7-6; no clear D gene. Per germline, CDR1 SGHVS and CDR2 FNYEAQ. CDR3 length: 13 residues. The V gene lost 5 bases and the J gene lost 6 bases, with 11 bases spanning the gap. CDR3 sequence reads: CASSPTQRQPQHF. The CDR3 DNA reads TGTGCCAGCAGCCCAACGCAACGTCAGCCCCAGCATTTT.

The rearrangement joins TRBV2 to TRBJ1-5; 7 bases align to TRBD1. After removal of 4 bases from V and 5 bases from J, the junction contained 5 bases not matched to a gene. CDR1 is SNHLY and CDR2 is FYNNEI in the germline V gene. The CDR3 totals 14 residues. CDR3 loop: CASSGQGKYQPQHF. CDR3 in DNA: TGTGCCAGCAGTGGACAGGGAAAGTATCAGCCCCAGCATTTT. The full variable domain, its missing parts supplied by reference TRBV2 and TRBJ1-5, is EPEVTQTPSHQVTQMGQEVILRCVPISNHLYFYWYRQILGQKVEFLVSFYNNEISEKSEIFDDQFSVERPDGSNFTLKIRSTKLEDSAMYFCASSGQGKYQPQHFGDGTRLSIL.